The entry below gives a single T cell receptor (beta chain) sequence along with its context. The CDR3 length is 15 residues. Germline-derived CDR1 and CDR2 are LNHDA and SQIVND (reference sequence). Trimming at V came to 3 bases and at J to 5 bases, leaving 4 bases not matched to a gene. Clones were read by immunoSEQ multiplex PCR, and TCRdb kept only the in-frame ones, dropping some. This table holds about 130,000 clones, just under 95% found once. This sample is drawn from a study of control samples from healthy donors and cancer patients. The specimen was PBMCs. The source of this sequence is a man in his sixties with colorectal cancer. The chain combines TRBV19 with TRBJ1-4; 9 positions agree with TRBD1. The CDR3 here is CASSITGGLNEKLFF. The CDR3 nucleotides read TGTGCCAGTAGTATCACAGGGGGCCTCAATGAAAAACTGTTTTTT.